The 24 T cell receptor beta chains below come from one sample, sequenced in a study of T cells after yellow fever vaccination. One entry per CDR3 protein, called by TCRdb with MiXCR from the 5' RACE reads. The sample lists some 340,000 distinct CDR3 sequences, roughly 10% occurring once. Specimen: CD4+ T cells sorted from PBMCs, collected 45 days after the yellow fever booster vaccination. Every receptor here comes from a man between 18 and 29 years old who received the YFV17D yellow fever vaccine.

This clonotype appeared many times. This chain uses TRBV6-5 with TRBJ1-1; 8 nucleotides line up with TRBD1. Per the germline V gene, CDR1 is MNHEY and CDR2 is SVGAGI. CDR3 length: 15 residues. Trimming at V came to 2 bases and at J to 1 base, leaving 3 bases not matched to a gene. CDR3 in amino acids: CASSYTGQGNTEAFF. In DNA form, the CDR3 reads TGTGCCAGCAGTTACACCGGACAGGGGAACACTGAAGCTTTCTTT.

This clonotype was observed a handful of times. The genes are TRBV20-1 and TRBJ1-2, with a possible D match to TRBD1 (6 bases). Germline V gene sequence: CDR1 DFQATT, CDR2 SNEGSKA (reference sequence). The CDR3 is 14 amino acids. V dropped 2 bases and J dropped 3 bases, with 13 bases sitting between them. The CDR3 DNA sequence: TGCAGTGCTAGACCCCCGACAGGAGACTATGGCTACACCTTC. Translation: CSARPPTGDYGYTF.

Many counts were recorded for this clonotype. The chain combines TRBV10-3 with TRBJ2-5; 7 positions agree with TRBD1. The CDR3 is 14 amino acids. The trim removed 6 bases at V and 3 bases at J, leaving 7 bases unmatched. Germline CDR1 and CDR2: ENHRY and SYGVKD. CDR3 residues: CAIRSRDSEETQYF. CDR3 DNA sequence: TGTGCCATCAGAAGCCGGGACAGCGAAGAGACCCAGTACTTC.

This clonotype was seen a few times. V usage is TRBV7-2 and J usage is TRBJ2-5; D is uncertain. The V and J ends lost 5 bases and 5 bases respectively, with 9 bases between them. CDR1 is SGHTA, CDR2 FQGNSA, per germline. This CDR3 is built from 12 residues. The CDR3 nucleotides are TGTGCCAGCAGCGCCGCCCAGGAGACCCAGTACTTC. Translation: CASSAAQETQYF. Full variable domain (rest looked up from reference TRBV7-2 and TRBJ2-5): GAGVSQSPSNKVTEKGKDVELRCDPISGHTALYWYRQSLGQGLEFLIYFQGNSAPDKSGLPSDRFSAERTGGSVSTLTIQRTQQEDSAVYLCASSAAQETQYFGPGTRLLVL.

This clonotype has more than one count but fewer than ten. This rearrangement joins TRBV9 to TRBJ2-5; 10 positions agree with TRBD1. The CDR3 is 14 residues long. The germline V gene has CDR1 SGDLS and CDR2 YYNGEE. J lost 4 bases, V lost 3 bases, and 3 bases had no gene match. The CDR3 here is CASSEGQGSETQYF. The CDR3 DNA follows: TGTGCCAGCAGCGAGGGACAGGGGTCAGAGACCCAGTACTTC.

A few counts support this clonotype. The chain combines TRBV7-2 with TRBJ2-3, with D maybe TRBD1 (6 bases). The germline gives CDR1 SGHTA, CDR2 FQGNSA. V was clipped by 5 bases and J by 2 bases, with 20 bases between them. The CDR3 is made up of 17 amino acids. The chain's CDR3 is CASSPYGPRGYTDTQYF. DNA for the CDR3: TGTGCCAGCAGCCCGTACGGCCCCAGGGGATACACAGATACGCAGTATTTT.

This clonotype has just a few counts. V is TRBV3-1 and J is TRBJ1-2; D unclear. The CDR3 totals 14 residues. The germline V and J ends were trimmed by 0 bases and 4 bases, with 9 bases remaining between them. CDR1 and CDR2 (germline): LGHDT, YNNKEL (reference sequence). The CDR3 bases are TGTGCCAGCAGCCAAGAGGGGATGACCTATGGCTACACCTTC. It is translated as CASSQEGMTYGYTF.

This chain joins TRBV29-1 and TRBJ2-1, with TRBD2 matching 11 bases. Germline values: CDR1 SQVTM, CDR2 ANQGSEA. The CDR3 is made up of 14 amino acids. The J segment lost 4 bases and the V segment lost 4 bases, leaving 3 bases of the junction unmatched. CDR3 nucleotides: TGCAGCGTTGTCCTAGCGGGGGGTTACAATGAGCAGTTCTTC. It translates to CSVVLAGGYNEQFF.

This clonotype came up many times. In DNA, the CDR3 is TGCGCCAGCAGCCAAGAGCCGCCCACTAGCGGGGGCTCCCAGTACTTC. It translates to CASSQEPPTSGGSQYF. The V call is TRBV4-3, the J call TRBJ2-5, with 11 bases that match TRBD2. CDR1 LGHNA and CDR2 YSLEER come from the germline V gene. The CDR3 consists of 16 residues. V trimming: 0 bases; J trimming: 9 bases; junction bases outside the gene matches: 9.

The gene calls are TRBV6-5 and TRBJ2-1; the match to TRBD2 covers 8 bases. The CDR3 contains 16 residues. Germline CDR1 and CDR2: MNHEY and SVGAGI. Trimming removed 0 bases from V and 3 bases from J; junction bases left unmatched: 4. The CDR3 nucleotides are TGTGCCAGCAGTTACTCTCGGGGGGGACGCTACAATGAGCAGTTCTTC. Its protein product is CASSYSRGGRYNEQFF.

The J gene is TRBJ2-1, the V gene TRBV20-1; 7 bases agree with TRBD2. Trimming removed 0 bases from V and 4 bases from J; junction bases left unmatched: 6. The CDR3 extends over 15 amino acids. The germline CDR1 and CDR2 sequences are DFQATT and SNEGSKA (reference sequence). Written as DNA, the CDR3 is TGCAGTGCTAGAGACCAAGCGGGGTTGTACAATGAGCAGTTCTTC. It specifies CSARDQAGLYNEQFF.

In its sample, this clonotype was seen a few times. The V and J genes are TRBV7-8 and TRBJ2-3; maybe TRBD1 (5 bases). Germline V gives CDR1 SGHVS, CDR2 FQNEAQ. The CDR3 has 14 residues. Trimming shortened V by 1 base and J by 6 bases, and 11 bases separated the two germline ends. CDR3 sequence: CASSLVGPQDTQYF. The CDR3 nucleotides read TGTGCCAGCAGCTTAGTGGGGCCCCAGGATACGCAGTATTTT.

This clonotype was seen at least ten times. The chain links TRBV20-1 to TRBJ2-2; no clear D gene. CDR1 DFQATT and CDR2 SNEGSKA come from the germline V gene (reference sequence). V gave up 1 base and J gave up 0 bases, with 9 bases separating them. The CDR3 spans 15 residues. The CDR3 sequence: CSARVSQSNTGELFF. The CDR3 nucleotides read TGCAGTGCTAGAGTTTCGCAGTCGAACACCGGGGAGCTGTTTTTT.

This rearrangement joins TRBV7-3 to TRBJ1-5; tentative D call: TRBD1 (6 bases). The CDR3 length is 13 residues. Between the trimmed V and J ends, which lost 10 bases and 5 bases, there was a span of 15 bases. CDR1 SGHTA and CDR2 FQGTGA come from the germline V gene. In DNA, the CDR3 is TGTGCCACCCCAGGACAGCTCTATCAGCCCCAGCATTTT. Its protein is CATPGQLYQPQHF. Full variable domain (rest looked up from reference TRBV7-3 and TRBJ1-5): GAGVSQTPSNKVTEKGKYVELRCDPISGHTALYWYRQSLGQGPEFLIYFQGTGAADDSGLPNDRFFAVRPEGSVSTLKIQRTERGDSAVYLCATPGQLYQPQHFGDGTRLSIL.

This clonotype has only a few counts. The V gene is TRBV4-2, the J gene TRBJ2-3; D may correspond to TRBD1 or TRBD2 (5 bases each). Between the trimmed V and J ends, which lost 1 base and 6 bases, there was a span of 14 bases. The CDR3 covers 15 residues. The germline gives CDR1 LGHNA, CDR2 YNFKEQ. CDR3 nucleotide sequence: TGTGCCAGCAGCCAAGGGGGGAGTGGTGGGGATACGCAGTATTTT. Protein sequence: CASSQGGSGGDTQYF.

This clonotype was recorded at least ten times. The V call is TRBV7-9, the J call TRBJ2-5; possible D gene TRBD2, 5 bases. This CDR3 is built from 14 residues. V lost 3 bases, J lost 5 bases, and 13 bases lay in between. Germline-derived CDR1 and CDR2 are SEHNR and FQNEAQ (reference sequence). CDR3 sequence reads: CASSLGAERETQYF. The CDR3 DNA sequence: TGTGCCAGCAGCTTGGGAGCCGAGCGGGAGACCCAGTACTTC.

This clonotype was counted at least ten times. CDR3: CATPKGGARKETQYF. The CDR3, as DNA: TGTGCCACCCCCAAGGGGGGGGCGAGGAAAGAGACCCAGTACTTC. The chain recombines TRBV5-8 with TRBJ2-5; tentative D call: TRBD2 (7 bases). CDR1 and CDR2 (germline): SGHTS, YDEGEE. Trimming took 9 bases from V and 3 from J, leaving 21 bases between them. The CDR3 sequence is 15 residues long.

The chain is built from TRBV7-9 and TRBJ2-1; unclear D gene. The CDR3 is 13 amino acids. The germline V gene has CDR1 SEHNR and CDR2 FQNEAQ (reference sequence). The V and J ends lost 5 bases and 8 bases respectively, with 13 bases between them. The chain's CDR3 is CASSRPPGHEQFF. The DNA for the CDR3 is TGTGCCAGCAGCCGTCCCCCCGGCCATGAGCAGTTCTTC.

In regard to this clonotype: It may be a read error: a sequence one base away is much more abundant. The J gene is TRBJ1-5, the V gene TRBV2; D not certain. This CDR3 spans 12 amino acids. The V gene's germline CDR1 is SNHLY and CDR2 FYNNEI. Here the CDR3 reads CASGDGNQPQHF. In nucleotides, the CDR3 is TGTGCCAGCGGTGACGGGAATCAGCCCCAGCATTTT.

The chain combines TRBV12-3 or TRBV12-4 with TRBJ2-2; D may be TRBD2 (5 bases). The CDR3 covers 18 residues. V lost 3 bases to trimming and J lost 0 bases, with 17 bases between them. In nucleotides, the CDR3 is TGTGCCAGCAGTTTTGGACTGGCGCGGTATACGAACACCGGGGAGCTGTTTTTT. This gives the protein CASSFGLARYTNTGELFF.

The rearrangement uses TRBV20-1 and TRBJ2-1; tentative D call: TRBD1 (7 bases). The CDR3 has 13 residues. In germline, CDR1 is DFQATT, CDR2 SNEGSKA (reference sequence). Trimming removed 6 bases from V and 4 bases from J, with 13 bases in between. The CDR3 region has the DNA TGCAGTGCAGAGGAGGGACAGTACAATGAGCAGTTCTTC. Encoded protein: CSAEEGQYNEQFF.

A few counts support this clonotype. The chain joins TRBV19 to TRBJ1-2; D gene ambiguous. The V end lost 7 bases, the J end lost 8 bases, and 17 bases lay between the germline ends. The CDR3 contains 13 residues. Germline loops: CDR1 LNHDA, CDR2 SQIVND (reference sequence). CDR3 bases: TGTGCCAGTATGGATCTTGGGCGGCGGGGCTACACCTTC. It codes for CASMDLGRRGYTF.

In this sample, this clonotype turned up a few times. Here the CDR3 DNA reads TGTGCCAGCAGTTACCCCCCTTGGCACGAGCAGTACGTC. Translation: CASSYPPWHEQYV. The rearrangement links TRBV6-5 to TRBJ2-7; unclear D gene. V was clipped by 2 bases and J by 5 bases, with 10 bases between them. The CDR3 is made up of 13 amino acids. The germline CDR1 and CDR2 sequences are MNHEY and SVGAGI.

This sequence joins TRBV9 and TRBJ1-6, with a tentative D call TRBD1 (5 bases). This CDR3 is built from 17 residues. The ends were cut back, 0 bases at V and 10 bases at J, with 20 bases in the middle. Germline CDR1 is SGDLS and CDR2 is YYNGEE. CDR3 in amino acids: CASSVAPGTDLGSPLHF. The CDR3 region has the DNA TGTGCCAGCAGCGTAGCCCCGGGGACTGACTTGGGGTCACCCCTCCACTTT.